One and the same sample provided the 22 T cell receptor beta chains below, sequenced in a study of blood T cell repertoires in COVID-19. The assay was immunoSEQ multiplex PCR, and TCRdb's table has in-frame clones only and misses some. The table records about 190,000 clones, around 86% of them present only once. The sequencing sample was made of peripheral blood. All receptors come from a man aged 35 to 55 with acute or convalescent COVID-19.

The rearrangement links TRBV5-1 to TRBJ2-7; the D gene is possibly TRBD2 (6 bases). Trimming pared 0 bases from V and 5 bases from J, leaving 18 bases between. Per germline, CDR1 SGHRS and CDR2 YFSETQ. The CDR3 is 16 amino acids. CDR3 DNA sequence: TGCGCCAGCAGCTTGGTTCTTGCGGGGCCGGGGGACGAGCAGTACTTC. It codes for CASSLVLAGPGDEQYF.

CDR3 coding DNA: TGTGCCAGCTCACGGGGGACAGGCCTTGAAGCTTTCTTT. Its protein is CASSRGTGLEAFF. This chain uses TRBV18 with TRBJ1-1; 8 bases fit TRBD1. The CDR3 extends over 13 amino acids. After removal of 4 bases from V and 7 bases from J, the junction contained 5 bases not matched to a gene. The germline gives CDR1 KGHSH, CDR2 LQKENI.

V usage is TRBV30 and J usage is TRBJ2-3, with D possibly being TRBD2 (5 bases). Germline assignment: CDR1 GTSNPN and CDR2 SVGIG (reference sequence). The CDR3 sequence is 15 residues long. Trimming shortened V by 5 bases and J by 4 bases, and 19 bases separated the two germline ends. The CDR3, as DNA: TGTGCCTGGGGGCCGGGCCTCCTGAGGGCAGATACGCAGTATTTT. Its translation: CAWGPGLLRADTQYF.

The genes are TRBV13 and TRBJ2-7, with a weak D call TRBD2 (6 bases). Trimming left V 5 bases short and J 6 bases short, with 14 bases between. Germline loops: CDR1 PRHDT, CDR2 FYEKMQ (reference sequence). The CDR3 runs 13 residues. The CDR3 spells CASSLGRGSEQYF. The CDR3 region has the DNA TGTGCCAGCAGCCTGGGGCGGGGAAGCGAGCAGTACTTC.

This sequence joins TRBV3-1 (or the pseudogene TRBV3-2) and TRBJ2-7; D is unresolved. The length of the CDR3 is 15 residues. The germline V gene encodes CDR1 LGHDT and CDR2 YNNKEL (reference sequence). V lost 1 base to trimming and J lost 5 bases, with 15 bases between them. CDR3 region: CASSQGVRTDHEQYF. CDR3 DNA sequence: TGTGCCAGCAGCCAAGGGGTCAGAACAGACCACGAGCAGTACTTC.

The rearrangement uses TRBV2 and TRBJ1-1; 8 nucleotides match TRBD1. Per the germline V gene, CDR1 is SNHLY and CDR2 is FYNNEI. There are 14 residues in the CDR3. J lost 3 bases, V lost 7 bases, and 7 bases had no gene match. CDR3 DNA sequence: TGTGCCAGCAACGAAAACAGGGGGTACACTGAAGCTTTCTTT. This translates into CASNENRGYTEAFF. Based on the CDR3 plus reference TRBV2 and TRBJ1-1, the full variable domain is EPEVTQTPSHQVTQMGQEVILRCVPISNHLYFYWYRQILGQKVEFLVSFYNNEISEKSEIFDDQFSVERPDGSNFTLKIRSTKLEDSAMYFCASNENRGYTEAFFGQGTRLTVV.

The chain employs TRBV5-6 and TRBJ1-2, with 7 bases aligning to TRBD1. CDR1 and CDR2 from the germline V gene are SGHDT and YYEEEE. The CDR3 contains 14 residues. V shed 4 bases, J shed 1 base, and the junction held 4 bases outside the gene matches. CDR3 sequence reads: CASSHRGFNYGYTF. In DNA form, the CDR3 reads TGTGCCAGCAGCCACAGGGGCTTTAACTATGGCTACACCTTC. The whole variable domain, remainder taken from reference TRBV5-6 and TRBJ1-2, is DAGVTQSPTHLIKTRGQQVTLRCSPKSGHDTVSWYQQALGQGPQFIFQYYEEEERQRGNFPDRFSGHQFPNYSSELNVNALLLGDSALYLCASSHRGFNYGYTFGSGTRLTVV.

The chain couples TRBV18 to TRBJ2-4; D might be TRBD2 (6 bases). Germline values: CDR1 KGHSH, CDR2 LQKENI. V lost 0 bases and J 0 bases, leaving 18 bases between the germline ends. The CDR3 is 19 amino acids. DNA of the CDR3: TGTGCCAGCTCACCACCGCGGGGTTTGGCCAGGGAAGCCAAAAACATTCAGTACTTC. It yields the protein CASSPPRGLAREAKNIQYF.

This clone was seen a single time. The J gene is TRBJ2-5, the V gene TRBV10-3, with 11 bases lining up with TRBD1. The V gene end was trimmed by 8 bases and the J gene end by 4 bases; junction bases not matched to a gene: 12. Germline CDR1 and CDR2: ENHRY and SYGVKD. This CDR3 contains 16 residues. CDR3 region: CAIGHPGQGVGETQYF. DNA of the CDR3: TGTGCCATCGGACACCCGGGACAGGGGGTTGGAGAGACCCAGTACTTC.

V and J are TRBV18 and TRBJ1-6; a possible D gene is TRBD1 (5 bases). Germline values: CDR1 KGHSH, CDR2 LQKENI. This CDR3 comprises 15 residues. Trimming left V 3 bases short and J 6 bases short, with 12 bases between. The CDR3, as DNA: TGTGCCAGCTCACCCCAGGGTAGTGGTAATTCACCCCTCCACTTT. This translates into CASSPQGSGNSPLHF.

The gene calls are TRBV28 and TRBJ2-4; 7 nucleotides align to TRBD1. Per germline, CDR1 MDHEN and CDR2 SYDVKM. The trim removed 3 bases at V and 3 bases at J, leaving 8 bases unmatched. This CDR3 spans 16 amino acids. In DNA, the CDR3 is TGTGCCAGCAGTTTGTCTTTGGCAGGGGGCAAAAACATTCAGTACTTC. Translating gives CASSLSLAGGKNIQYF. Full variable domain (remainder filled in from reference TRBV28 and TRBJ2-4): DVKVTQSSRYLVKRTGEKVFLECVQDMDHENMFWYRQDPGLGLRLIYFSYDVKMKEKGDIPEGYSVSREKKERFSLILESASTNQTSMYLCASSLSLAGGKNIQYFGAGTRLSVL.

The J gene is TRBJ2-1, the V gene TRBV19, with D tentatively TRBD2 (5 bases). The CDR3 runs to 17 residues. Germline lookup yields CDR1 LNHDA and CDR2 SQIVND (reference sequence). Trimming cost V 1 base and J 1 base, with 14 bases left between them. Here the CDR3 DNA reads TGTGCCAGTAGTATAGTGGGAGTAACTTATTCCTACAATGAGCAGTTCTTC. Translation: CASSIVGVTYSYNEQFF. The full variable domain, rest sourced from reference TRBV19 and TRBJ2-1, is DGGITQSPKYLFRKEGQNVTLSCEQNLNHDAMYWYRQDPGQGLRLIYYSQIVNDFQKGDIAEGYSVSREKKESFPLTVTSAQKNPTAFYLCASSIVGVTYSYNEQFFGPGTRLTVL.

This CDR3 is CAWSLGTNYEQYF. Written as DNA, the CDR3 is TGTGCCTGGAGTCTGGGGACAAACTACGAGCAGTACTTC. The chain joins TRBV30 to TRBJ2-7, with D tentatively TRBD1 (6 bases). The CDR3 is made up of 13 amino acids. Looked up from germline, CDR1 is GTSNPN and CDR2 is SVGIG (reference sequence). The V and J ends lost 2 bases and 3 bases respectively, with 11 bases between them.

The chain recombines TRBV4-1 with TRBJ1-2; D perhaps matches TRBD1 (6 bases). Germline V CDR1 and CDR2: MGHRA, YSYEKL. There are 13 residues in the CDR3. V lost 3 bases to trimming and J lost 2 bases, with 7 bases between them. The CDR3 loop is CASSQGANYGYTF. The CDR3 coding sequence is TGCGCCAGCAGCCAGGGGGCCAACTATGGCTACACCTTC.

The chain joins TRBV28 to TRBJ1-2; D unresolved. This CDR3 has 15 amino acids. V was clipped by 2 bases and J by 8 bases, with 18 bases between them. Germline V gene data show CDR1 as MDHEN and CDR2 as SYDVKM. The CDR3, as DNA: TGTGCCAGCAGTTTAGGGGAGGGTTGGGCGGAAGGCTACACCTTC. Translating gives CASSLGEGWAEGYTF.

The V and J genes are TRBV5-4 and TRBJ2-1; 9 bases match TRBD2. Germline-derived CDR1 and CDR2 are SGHNT and YYREEE (reference sequence). Trimming at V came to 2 bases and at J to 7 bases, leaving 10 bases not matched to a gene. This CDR3 has 16 amino acids. CDR3 DNA sequence: TGTGCCAGCAGCTTAGGAGGGCGGGGGGGTTCGAATGAGCAGTTCTTC. Its protein is CASSLGGRGGSNEQFF.

The chain joins TRBV4-1 to TRBJ1-1, with D uncertain. Germline lookup yields CDR1 MGHRA and CDR2 YSYEKL. V lost 3 bases to trimming and J lost 3 bases, with 11 bases between them. This CDR3 has 14 residues. The CDR3 DNA follows: TGCGCCAGCAGCCAGCGGGGAGTGGACACTGAAGCTTTCTTT. Amino acids: CASSQRGVDTEAFF.

CDR3 sequence: CASSLRRAGPNTGELFF. The CDR3 coding sequence is TGTGCCAGCAGCTTAAGGCGAGCGGGACCGAACACCGGGGAGCTGTTTTTT. V gene TRBV7-2 combines with J gene TRBJ2-2; 7 bases map to TRBD2. Germline CDR1 SGHTA, CDR2 FQGNSA. The CDR3 is made up of 17 amino acids. Trimming took 2 bases from V and 0 from J; bases not matched to a gene: 6.

The chain links TRBV11-2 to TRBJ2-1; 8 positions agree with TRBD2. J was trimmed by 1 base and V by 11 bases; bases with no gene match: 4. CDR3 length: 13 amino acids. The V gene's germline CDR1 is SGHAT and CDR2 FQNNGV. CDR3: CAASGGSYNEQFF. In nucleotides, the CDR3 is TGTGCCGCCAGCGGGGGATCCTACAATGAGCAGTTCTTC.

This clone has just one count. This sequence joins TRBV30 and TRBJ1-4; TRBD1 might be the D (6 bases). Looked up from germline, CDR1 is GTSNPN and CDR2 is SVGIG (reference sequence). Trimming pared 5 bases from V and 7 bases from J, leaving 20 bases between. This CDR3 is built from 15 residues. The CDR3 region is CAWGLGVQGGEKLFF. Here the CDR3 DNA reads TGTGCCTGGGGCCTTGGGGTACAGGGCGGTGAAAAACTGTTTTTT.

The CDR3 protein is CASSTRDRGFDTEAFF. CDR3 DNA sequence: TGTGCCAGCAGCACCCGGGACAGGGGTTTCGACACTGAAGCTTTCTTT. The rearrangement links TRBV9 to TRBJ1-1; 10 positions match TRBD1. Unmatched junction bases numbered 9, after V lost 4 bases and J lost 3 bases. This CDR3 is 16 amino acids long. Germline-derived CDR1 and CDR2 are SGDLS and YYNGEE. Together with reference TRBV9 and TRBJ1-1, the CDR3 gives the full variable domain: DSGVTQTPKHLITATGQRVTLRCSPRSGDLSVYWYQQSLDQGLQFLIQYYNGEERAKGNILERFSAQQFPDLHSELNLSSLELGDSALYFCASSTRDRGFDTEAFFGQGTRLTVV.

The V and J genes are TRBV9 and TRBJ2-1; 11 bases align to TRBD2. The CDR3 sequence is 17 residues long. V shed 2 bases, J shed 8 bases, and the junction held 12 bases outside the gene matches. Looked up from germline, CDR1 is SGDLS and CDR2 is YYNGEE. The CDR3: CASSVPISGGARDEQFF. In nucleotides, the CDR3 is TGTGCCAGCAGCGTCCCAATTAGCGGGGGGGCTAGGGATGAGCAGTTCTTC.